The 10 T cell receptor beta chains presented below share a single source sample, sequenced in a study of cytomegalovirus exposure and HLA in healthy donors. The primer mix had 60 Vbeta and 13 Jbeta primers. Generated by immunoSEQ multiplex PCR, the TCRdb table keeps only in-frame clones and is missing some. Of around 120,000 clones detected, around 62% appear once; the ten largest clones hold roughly 10%. The sequenced material came from PBMCs. The receptors derive from a woman aged 35 to 49 in good health and CMV-seropositive.

The chain employs TRBV28 and TRBJ2-7, with unresolved D. The V gene lost 5 bases and the J gene lost 7 bases, with 12 bases spanning the gap. Germline V gives CDR1 MDHEN, CDR2 SYDVKM. The CDR3 has 12 residues. The CDR3 spells CASSTPRSEQYF. The CDR3 nucleotides are TGTGCCAGCAGTACCCCCCGGTCAGAGCAGTACTTC.

This chain joins TRBV7-9 and TRBJ1-1, with D hard to call. V was cut by 11 bases and J by 7 bases, with 17 bases left in between. The CDR3 is 12 residues long. The germline V gene has CDR1 SEHNR and CDR2 FQNEAQ (reference sequence). CDR3 DNA sequence: TGTGCCGGCAAAAAAGGACGGGGTGAAGCTTTCTTT. It specifies CAGKKGRGEAFF.

The CDR3 DNA follows: TGCGCCAGCAGCCAAGGGGGACTAGCGATGTTCGCAGATACGCAGTATTTT. This gives the protein CASSQGGLAMFADTQYF. The J gene is TRBJ2-3, the V gene TRBV4-3; TRBD2 aligns across 10 bases. The germline gives CDR1 LGHNA, CDR2 YSLEER. Trimming cost V 1 base and J 4 bases; bases outside gene matches: 8. This CDR3 comprises 17 residues.

This clone was detected only a few times. The chain couples TRBV6-5 to TRBJ1-4; no clear D. V lost 8 bases to trimming and J lost 7 bases, with 14 bases between them. Looked up from germline, CDR1 is MNHEY and CDR2 is SVGAGI. The length of the CDR3 is 13 residues. Here the CDR3 reads CASREARSEKLFF. The CDR3 DNA is TGTGCCAGCCGGGAAGCCCGAAGTGAAAAACTGTTTTTT.

The chain has TRBV9 and TRBJ2-3, with 7 bases that match TRBD2. This CDR3 spans 15 amino acids. Unmatched junction bases numbered 8, after V lost 3 bases and J lost 4 bases. Germline values: CDR1 SGDLS, CDR2 YYNGEE. CDR3 nucleotides: TGTGCCAGCAGCGCGTGGACTAGTCTCTCAGATACGCAGTATTTT. This encodes CASSAWTSLSDTQYF. Variable domain in full (rest from reference TRBV9 and TRBJ2-3): DSGVTQTPKHLITATGQRVTLRCSPRSGDLSVYWYQQSLDQGLQFLIQYYNGEERAKGNILERFSAQQFPDLHSELNLSSLELGDSALYFCASSAWTSLSDTQYFGPGTRLTVL.

The V gene is TRBV2, the J gene TRBJ2-1; D is possibly TRBD1 (6 bases). The CDR3 runs to 11 residues. V was shortened by 8 bases and J by 10 bases, with 12 bases between the two germline ends. Germline CDR1 is SNHLY and CDR2 is FYNNEI. The CDR3 DNA reads TGTGCCAGCCTTACTGGGACAGAGCAGTTCTTC. Amino acid sequence: CASLTGTEQFF.

The J gene is TRBJ2-7, the V gene TRBV4-3, with 14 nucleotides matching TRBD2. The CDR3 is 18 amino acids. V shed 3 bases, J shed 0 bases, and the junction held 7 bases outside the gene matches. In germline, CDR1 is LGHNA, CDR2 YSLEER. The CDR3 DNA sequence: TGCGCCAGCAGCCACGGGACTAGCGGGAGCGACAGCTCCTACGAGCAGTACTTC. This encodes CASSHGTSGSDSSYEQYF.

The chain is built from TRBV7-8 and TRBJ1-1; 8 nucleotides line up with TRBD1. With 1 base clipped from V and 5 bases from J, the junction kept 3 bases outside the gene matches. CDR1 SGHVS and CDR2 FQNEAQ come from the germline V gene. The CDR3 has 14 residues. Here the CDR3 DNA reads TGTGCCAGCAGCTTAGTACAGGGGGTAACTGAAGCTTTCTTT. Encoded protein: CASSLVQGVTEAFF.

The CDR3 nucleotides read TGTGCCAGCAGCTTCCGGGACAGGGACCCCTACGAGCAGTACTTC. It codes for CASSFRDRDPYEQYF. The chain uses TRBV7-8 and TRBJ2-7; 9 bases agree with TRBD1. The junction had 5 bases not matched to a gene; V was cut back by 3 bases and J by 2 bases. There are 15 residues in the CDR3. Germline lookup yields CDR1 SGHVS and CDR2 FQNEAQ.

The CDR3 DNA is TGTGCCAGCAGTCTATGGGGACAGGGGAACACTGAAGCTTTCTTT. It encodes CASSLWGQGNTEAFF. The chain links TRBV6-5 to TRBJ1-1; 9 bases fit TRBD1. Germline values: CDR1 MNHEY, CDR2 SVGAGI. This CDR3 has 15 residues. J was trimmed by 1 base and V by 5 bases; bases with no gene match: 5.